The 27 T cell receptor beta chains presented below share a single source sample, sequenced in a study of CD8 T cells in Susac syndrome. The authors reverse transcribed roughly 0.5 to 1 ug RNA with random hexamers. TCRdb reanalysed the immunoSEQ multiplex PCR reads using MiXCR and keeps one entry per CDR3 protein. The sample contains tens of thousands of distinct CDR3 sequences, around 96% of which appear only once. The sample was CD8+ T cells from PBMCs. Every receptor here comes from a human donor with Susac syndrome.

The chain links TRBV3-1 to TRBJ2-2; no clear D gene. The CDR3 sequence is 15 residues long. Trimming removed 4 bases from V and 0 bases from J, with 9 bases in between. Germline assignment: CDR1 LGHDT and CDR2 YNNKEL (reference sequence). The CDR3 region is CASSPSVANTGELFF. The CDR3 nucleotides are TGTGCCAGCAGCCCGTCGGTGGCGAACACCGGGGAGCTGTTTTTT.

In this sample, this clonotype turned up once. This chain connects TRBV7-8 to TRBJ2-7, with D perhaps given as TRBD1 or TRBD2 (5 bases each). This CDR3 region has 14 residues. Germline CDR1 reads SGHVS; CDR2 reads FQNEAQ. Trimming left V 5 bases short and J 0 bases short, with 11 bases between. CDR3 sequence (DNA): TGTGCCAGCAGCCCTGGGGACCGCTCCTACGAGCAGTACTTC. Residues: CASSPGDRSYEQYF.

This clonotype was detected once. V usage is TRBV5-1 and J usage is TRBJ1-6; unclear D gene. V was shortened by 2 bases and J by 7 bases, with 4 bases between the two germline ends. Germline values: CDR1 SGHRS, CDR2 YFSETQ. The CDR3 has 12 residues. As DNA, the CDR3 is TGCGCCAGCAGCTTCCAGAATTCACCCCTCCACTTT. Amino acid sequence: CASSFQNSPLHF. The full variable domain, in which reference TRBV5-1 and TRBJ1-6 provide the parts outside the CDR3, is KAGVTQTPRYLIKTRGQQVTLSCSPISGHRSVSWYQQTPGQGLQFLFEYFSETQRNKGNFPGRFSGRQFSNSRSEMNVSTLELGDSALYLCASSFQNSPLHFGNGTRLTVT.

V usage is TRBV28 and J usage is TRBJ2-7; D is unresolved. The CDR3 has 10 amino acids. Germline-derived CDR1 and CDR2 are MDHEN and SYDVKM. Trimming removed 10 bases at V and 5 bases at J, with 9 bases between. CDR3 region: CATEGNEQYF. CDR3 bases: TGTGCCACGGAAGGGAACGAGCAGTACTTC.

The CDR3 coding sequence is TGCAGTGCTAGATCCCTCGGGACTAGCGGGGGGGCCATTCCCGATGAGCAGTTCTTC. Translating gives CSARSLGTSGGAIPDEQFF. V gene TRBV20-1 combines with J gene TRBJ2-1; TRBD2 matches 16 bases. CDR1 and CDR2 from the germline V gene are DFQATT and SNEGSKA (reference sequence). The CDR3 is 19 amino acids. V gave up 2 bases and J gave up 8 bases; unmatched junction bases: 15.

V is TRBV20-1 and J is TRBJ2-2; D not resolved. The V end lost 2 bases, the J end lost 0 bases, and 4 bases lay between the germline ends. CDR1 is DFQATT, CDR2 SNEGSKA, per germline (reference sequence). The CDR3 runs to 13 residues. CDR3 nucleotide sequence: TGCAGTGCTAGACTGGCGAACACCGGGGAGCTGTTTTTT. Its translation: CSARLANTGELFF.

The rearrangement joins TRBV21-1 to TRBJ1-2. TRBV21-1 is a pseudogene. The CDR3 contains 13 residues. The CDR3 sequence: CASSPKQGYGYTF. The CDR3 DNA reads TGTGCCAGCAGCCCTAAACAAGGCTATGGCTACACCTTC.

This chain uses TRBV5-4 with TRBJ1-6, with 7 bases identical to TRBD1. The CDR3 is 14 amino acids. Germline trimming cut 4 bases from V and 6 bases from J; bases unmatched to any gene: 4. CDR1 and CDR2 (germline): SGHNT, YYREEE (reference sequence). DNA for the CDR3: TGTGCCAGCAGCCGGACAGGAGCTAATTCACCCCTCCACTTT. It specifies CASSRTGANSPLHF.

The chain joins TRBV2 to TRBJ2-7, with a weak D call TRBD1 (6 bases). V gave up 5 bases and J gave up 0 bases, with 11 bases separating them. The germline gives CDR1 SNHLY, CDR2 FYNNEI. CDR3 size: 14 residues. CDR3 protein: CASSYNRVSYEQYF. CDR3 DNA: TGTGCCAGCAGTTATAACAGGGTCTCCTACGAGCAGTACTTC.

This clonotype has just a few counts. The DNA of the CDR3 is TGTGCCAGCAGCCAAGCTTTGGAGCACGGTTCACCCCTCCACTTT. It encodes CASSQALEHGSPLHF. This rearrangement joins TRBV4-2 to TRBJ1-6; D remains unclear. The CDR3 extends over 15 amino acids. Trimming shortened V by 1 base and J by 9 bases, and 13 bases separated the two germline ends. Germline values: CDR1 LGHNA, CDR2 YNFKEQ.

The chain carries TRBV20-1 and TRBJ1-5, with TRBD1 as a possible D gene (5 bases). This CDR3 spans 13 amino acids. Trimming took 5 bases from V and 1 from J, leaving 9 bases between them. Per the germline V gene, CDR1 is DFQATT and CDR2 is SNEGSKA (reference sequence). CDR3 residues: CSAETESNQPQHF. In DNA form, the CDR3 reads TGCAGTGCTGAGACAGAGAGCAATCAGCCCCAGCATTTT.

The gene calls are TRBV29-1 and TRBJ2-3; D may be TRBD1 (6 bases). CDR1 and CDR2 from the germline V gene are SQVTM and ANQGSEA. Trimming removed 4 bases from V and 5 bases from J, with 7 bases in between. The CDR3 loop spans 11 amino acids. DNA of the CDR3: TGCAGCGTTGGGGGGCAAGATACGCAGTATTTT. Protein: CSVGGQDTQYF.

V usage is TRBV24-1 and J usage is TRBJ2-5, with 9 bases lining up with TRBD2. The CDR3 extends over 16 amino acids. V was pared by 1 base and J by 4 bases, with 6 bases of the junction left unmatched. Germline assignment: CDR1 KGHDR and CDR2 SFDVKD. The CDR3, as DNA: TGTGCCACCAGTGATTTCTTCTTGGGACTAGCAGAGACCCAGTACTTC. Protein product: CATSDFFLGLAETQYF.

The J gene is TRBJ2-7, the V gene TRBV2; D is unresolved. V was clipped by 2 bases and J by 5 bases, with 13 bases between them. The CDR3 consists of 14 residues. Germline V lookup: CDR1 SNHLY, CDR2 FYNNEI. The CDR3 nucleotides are TGTGCCAGCAGTGAAAGGGTGACAAGCCACGAGCAGTACTTC. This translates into CASSERVTSHEQYF.

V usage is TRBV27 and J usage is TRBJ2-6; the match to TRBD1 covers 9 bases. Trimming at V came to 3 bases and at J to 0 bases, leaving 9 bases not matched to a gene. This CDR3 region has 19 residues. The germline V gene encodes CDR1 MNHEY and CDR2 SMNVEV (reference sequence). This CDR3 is CASSFSGQGLSSGANVLTF. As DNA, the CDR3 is TGTGCCAGCAGTTTCTCGGGACAGGGTTTGAGCTCTGGGGCCAACGTCCTGACTTTC.

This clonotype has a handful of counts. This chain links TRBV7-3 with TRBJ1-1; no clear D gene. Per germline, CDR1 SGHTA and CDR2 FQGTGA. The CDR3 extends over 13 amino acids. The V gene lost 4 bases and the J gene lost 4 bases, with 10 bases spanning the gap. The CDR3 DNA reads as TGTGCCAGCAGCTCCGATCGTGTCACTGAAGCTTTCTTT. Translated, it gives CASSSDRVTEAFF. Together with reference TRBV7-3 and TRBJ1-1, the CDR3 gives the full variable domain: GAGVSQTPSNKVTEKGKYVELRCDPISGHTALYWYRQSLGQGPEFLIYFQGTGAADDSGLPNDRFFAVRPEGSVSTLKIQRTERGDSAVYLCASSSDRVTEAFFGQGTRLTVV.

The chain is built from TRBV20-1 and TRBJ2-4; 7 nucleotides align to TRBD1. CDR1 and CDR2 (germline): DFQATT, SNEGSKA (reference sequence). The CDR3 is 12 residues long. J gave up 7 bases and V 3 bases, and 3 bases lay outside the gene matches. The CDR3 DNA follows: TGCAGTGCTAGTGCCAGGGGGAACATTCAGTACTTC. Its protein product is CSASARGNIQYF.

CDR3 residues: CASSLIVGHNYEQYF. CDR3 sequence (DNA): TGTGCCAGCAGTTTAATAGTGGGACACAACTACGAGCAGTACTTC. V gene TRBV12-3 or TRBV12-4 combines with J gene TRBJ2-7, with D maybe TRBD1 (6 bases). This CDR3 has 15 residues. Trimming took off 2 bases at V and 3 bases at J, with 14 bases between the two ends.

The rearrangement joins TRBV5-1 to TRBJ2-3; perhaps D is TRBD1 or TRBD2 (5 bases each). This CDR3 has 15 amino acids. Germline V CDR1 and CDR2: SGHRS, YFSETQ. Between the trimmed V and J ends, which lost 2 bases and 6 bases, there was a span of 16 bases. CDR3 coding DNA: TGCGCCAGCAGCTTAGACGGGGCTCACTTGGATACGCAGTATTTT. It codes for CASSLDGAHLDTQYF.

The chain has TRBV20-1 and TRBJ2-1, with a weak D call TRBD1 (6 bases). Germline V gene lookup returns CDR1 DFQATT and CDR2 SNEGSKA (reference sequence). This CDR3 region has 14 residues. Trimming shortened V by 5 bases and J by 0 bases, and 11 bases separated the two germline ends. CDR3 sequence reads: CSAVQGSSYNEQFF. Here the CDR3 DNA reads TGCAGTGCTGTACAGGGCAGCTCCTACAATGAGCAGTTCTTC.

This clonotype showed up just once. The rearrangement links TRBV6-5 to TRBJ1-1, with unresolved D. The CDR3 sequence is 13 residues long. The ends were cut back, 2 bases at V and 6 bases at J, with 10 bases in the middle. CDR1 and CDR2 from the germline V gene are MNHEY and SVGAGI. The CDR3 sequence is CASSYSGGAEAFF. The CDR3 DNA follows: TGTGCCAGCAGTTACAGCGGTGGCGCTGAAGCTTTCTTT.

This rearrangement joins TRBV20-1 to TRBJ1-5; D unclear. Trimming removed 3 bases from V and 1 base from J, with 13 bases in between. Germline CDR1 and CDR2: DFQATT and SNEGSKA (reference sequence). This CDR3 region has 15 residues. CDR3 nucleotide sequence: TGCAGTGCTAGGCCGGCGTCGGAAAGCAATCAGCCCCAGCATTTT. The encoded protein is CSARPASESNQPQHF.

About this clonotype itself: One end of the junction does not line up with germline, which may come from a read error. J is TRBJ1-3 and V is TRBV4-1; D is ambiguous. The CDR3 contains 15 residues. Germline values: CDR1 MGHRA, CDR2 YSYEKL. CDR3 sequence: CASSQLGSSGNTIYF. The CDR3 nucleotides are TGCGCCAGCAGCCAGCTCGGCAGTTCTGGGAACACCATATATTTT.

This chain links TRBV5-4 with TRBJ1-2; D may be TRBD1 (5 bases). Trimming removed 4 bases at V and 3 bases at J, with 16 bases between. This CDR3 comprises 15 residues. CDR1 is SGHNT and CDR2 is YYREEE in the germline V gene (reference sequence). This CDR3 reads CASSNGKGSDYGYTF. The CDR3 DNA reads TGTGCCAGCAGCAATGGGAAGGGGTCGGACTATGGCTACACCTTC.

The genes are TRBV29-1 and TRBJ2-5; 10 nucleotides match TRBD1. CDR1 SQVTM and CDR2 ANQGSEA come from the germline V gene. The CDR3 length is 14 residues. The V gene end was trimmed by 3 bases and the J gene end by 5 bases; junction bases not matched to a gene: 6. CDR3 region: CSVDTGTGDETQYF. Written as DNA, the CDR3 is TGCAGCGTTGACACCGGGACAGGGGATGAGACCCAGTACTTC.

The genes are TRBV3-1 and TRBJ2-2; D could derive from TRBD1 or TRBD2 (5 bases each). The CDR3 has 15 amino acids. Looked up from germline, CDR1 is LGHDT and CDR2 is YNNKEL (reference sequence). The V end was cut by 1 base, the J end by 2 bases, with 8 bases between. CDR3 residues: CASSQAGLNTGELFF. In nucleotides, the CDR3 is TGTGCCAGCAGCCAAGCGGGGCTAAACACCGGGGAGCTGTTTTTT. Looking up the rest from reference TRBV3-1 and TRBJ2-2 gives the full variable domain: DTAVSQTPKYLVTQMGNDKSIKCEQNLGHDTMYWYKQDSKKFLKIMFSYNNKELIINETVPNRFSPKSPDKAHLNLHINSLELGDSAVYFCASSQAGLNTGELFFGEGSRLTVL.

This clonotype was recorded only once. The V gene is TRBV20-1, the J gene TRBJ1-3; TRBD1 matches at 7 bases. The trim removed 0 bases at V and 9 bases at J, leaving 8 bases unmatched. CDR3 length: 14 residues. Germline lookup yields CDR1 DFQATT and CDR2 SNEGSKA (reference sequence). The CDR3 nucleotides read TGCAGTGCTAGAGACTCGGACAGGATCGCCACCATATATTTT. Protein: CSARDSDRIATIYF.